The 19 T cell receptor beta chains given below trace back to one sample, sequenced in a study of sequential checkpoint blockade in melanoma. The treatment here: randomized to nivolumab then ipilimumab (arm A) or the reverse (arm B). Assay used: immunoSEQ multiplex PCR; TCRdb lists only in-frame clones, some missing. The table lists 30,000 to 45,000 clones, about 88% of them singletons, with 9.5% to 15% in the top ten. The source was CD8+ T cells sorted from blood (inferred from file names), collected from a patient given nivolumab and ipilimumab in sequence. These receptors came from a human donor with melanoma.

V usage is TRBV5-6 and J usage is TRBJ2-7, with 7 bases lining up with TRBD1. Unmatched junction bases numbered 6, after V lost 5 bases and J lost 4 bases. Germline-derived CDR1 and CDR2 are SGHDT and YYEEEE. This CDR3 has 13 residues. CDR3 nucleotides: TGTGCCAGCAGATTTTACAGGGGTTACGAGCAGTACGTC. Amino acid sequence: CASRFYRGYEQYV.

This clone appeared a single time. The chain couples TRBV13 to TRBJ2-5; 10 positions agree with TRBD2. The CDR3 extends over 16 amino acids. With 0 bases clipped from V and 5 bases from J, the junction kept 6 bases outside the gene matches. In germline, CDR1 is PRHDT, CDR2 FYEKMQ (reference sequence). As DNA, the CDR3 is TGTGCCAGCAGCTTAGGCTCTAGCGGGAGCCAGGAGACCCAGTACTTC. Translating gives CASSLGSSGSQETQYF. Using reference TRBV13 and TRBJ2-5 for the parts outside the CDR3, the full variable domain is AAGVIQSPRHLIKEKRETATLKCYPIPRHDTVYWYQQGPGQDPQFLISFYEKMQSDKGSIPDRFSAQQFSDYHSELNMSSLELGDSALYFCASSLGSSGSQETQYFGPGTRLLVL.

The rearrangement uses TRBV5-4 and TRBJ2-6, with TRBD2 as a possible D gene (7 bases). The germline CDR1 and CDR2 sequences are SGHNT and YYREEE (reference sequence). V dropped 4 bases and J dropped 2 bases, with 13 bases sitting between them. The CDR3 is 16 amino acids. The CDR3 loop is CASSQKGGTGANVLTF. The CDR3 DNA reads TGTGCCAGCAGCCAGAAGGGGGGGACTGGGGCCAACGTCCTGACTTTC. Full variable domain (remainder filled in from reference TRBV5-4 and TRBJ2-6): ETGVTQSPTHLIKTRGQQVTLRCSSQSGHNTVSWYQQALGQGPQFIFQYYREEENGRGNFPPRFSGLQFPNYSSELNVNALELDDSALYLCASSQKGGTGANVLTFGAGSRLTVL.

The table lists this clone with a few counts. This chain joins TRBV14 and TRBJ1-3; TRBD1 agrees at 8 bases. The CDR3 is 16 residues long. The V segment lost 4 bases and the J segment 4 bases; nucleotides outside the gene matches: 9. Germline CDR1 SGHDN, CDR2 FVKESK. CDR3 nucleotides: TGTGCCAGCAGCCCACGACAGGGGCGCCGGGGAAACACCATATATTTT. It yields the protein CASSPRQGRRGNTIYF.

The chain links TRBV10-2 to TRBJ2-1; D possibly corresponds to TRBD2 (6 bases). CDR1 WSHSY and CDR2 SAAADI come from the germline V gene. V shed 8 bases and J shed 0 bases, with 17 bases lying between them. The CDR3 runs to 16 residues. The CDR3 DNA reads TGCGCCAGCCGACTAATGGGGGGTAGCTCCTACAATGAGCAGTTCTTC. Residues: CASRLMGGSSYNEQFF.

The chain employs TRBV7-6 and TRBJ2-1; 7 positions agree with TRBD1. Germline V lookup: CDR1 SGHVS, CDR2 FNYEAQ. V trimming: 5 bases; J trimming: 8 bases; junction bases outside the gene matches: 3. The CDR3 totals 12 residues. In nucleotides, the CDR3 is TGTGCCAGCAGCCGCCAGGGGGATGAGCAGTTCTTC. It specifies CASSRQGDEQFF.

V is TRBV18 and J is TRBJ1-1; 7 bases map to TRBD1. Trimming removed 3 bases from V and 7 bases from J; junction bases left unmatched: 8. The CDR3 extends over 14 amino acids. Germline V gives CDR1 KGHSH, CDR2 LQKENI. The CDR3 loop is CASSPSGTVIEAFF. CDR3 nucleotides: TGTGCCAGCTCACCCTCCGGGACAGTTATTGAAGCTTTCTTT.

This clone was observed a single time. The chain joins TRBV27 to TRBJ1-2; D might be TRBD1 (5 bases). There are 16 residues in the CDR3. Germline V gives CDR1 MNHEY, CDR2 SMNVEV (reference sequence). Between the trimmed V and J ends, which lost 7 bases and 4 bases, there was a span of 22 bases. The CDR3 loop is CASTIKGLYGPYGYTF. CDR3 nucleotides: TGTGCCAGCACCATAAAGGGACTGTATGGCCCCTATGGCTACACCTTC.

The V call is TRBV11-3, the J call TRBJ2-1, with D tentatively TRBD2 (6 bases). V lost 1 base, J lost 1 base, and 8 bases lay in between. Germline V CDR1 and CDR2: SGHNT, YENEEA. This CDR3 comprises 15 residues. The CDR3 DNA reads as TGTGCCAGCAGCTTAGCCGGGAGTTCCTACAATGAGCAGTTCTTC. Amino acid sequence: CASSLAGSSYNEQFF.

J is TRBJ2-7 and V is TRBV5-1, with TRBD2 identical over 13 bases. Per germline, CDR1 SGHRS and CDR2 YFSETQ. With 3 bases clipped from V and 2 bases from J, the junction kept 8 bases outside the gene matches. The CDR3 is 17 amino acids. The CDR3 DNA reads TGCGCCAGCAGCTCAAACCCGGGACTAGCGGGAACCTACGAGCAGTACTTC. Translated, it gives CASSSNPGLAGTYEQYF.

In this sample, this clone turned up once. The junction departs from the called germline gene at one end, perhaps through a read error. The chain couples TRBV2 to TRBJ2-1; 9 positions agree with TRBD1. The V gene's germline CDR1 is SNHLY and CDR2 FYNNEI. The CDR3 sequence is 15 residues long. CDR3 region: CASSQAGTGIVEQFF. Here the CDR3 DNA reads TGTGCCAGCAGTCAAGCGGGGACAGGGATTGTTGAGCAGTTCTTC.

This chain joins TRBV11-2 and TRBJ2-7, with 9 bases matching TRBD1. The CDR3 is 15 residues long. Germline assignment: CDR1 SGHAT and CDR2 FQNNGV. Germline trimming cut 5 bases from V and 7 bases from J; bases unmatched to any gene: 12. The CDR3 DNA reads TGTGCCAGCAGCCGACCGGGACAGGGTGTGGATGAGCAGTACTTC. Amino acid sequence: CASSRPGQGVDEQYF.

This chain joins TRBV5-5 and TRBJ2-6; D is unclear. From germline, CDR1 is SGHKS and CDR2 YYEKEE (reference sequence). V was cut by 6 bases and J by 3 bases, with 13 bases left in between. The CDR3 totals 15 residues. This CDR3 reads CASTESMNGANVLTF. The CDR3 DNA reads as TGTGCCAGCACCGAGTCCATGAATGGGGCCAACGTCCTGACTTTC.

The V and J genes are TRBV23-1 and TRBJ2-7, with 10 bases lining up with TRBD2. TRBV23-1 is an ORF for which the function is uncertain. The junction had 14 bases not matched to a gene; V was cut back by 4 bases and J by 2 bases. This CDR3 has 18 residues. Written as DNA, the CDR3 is TGCGCCAGCAGTCCCCGGGGGCTAGCGGGAGCAGGGCCCTACGAGCAGTACTTC. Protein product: CASSPRGLAGAGPYEQYF.

The CDR3 spells CASGRDRGYGYTF. The CDR3 nucleotides read TGTGCCAGCGGCCGGGACAGGGGATATGGCTACACCTTC. The gene calls are TRBV7-9 and TRBJ1-2, with 10 bases aligning to TRBD1. Germline CDR1 reads SEHNR; CDR2 reads FQNEAQ (reference sequence). The V and J ends lost 8 bases and 5 bases, in that order; junction bases with no gene match: 5. The CDR3 sequence is 13 residues long.

CDR3: CASSLRSSGRSDTQYF. In nucleotides, the CDR3 is TGTGCCAGCAGCTTAAGGTCTAGCGGGAGGTCAGATACGCAGTATTTT. The genes are TRBV7-3 and TRBJ2-3, with 11 nucleotides matching TRBD2. V shed 1 base, J shed 4 bases, and the junction held 4 bases outside the gene matches. This CDR3 region has 16 residues. Germline values: CDR1 SGHTA, CDR2 FQGTGA.

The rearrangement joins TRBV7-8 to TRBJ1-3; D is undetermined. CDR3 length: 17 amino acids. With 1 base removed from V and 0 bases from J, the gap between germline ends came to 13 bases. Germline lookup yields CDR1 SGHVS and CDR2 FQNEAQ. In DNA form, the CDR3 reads TGTGCCAGCAGCTTAGGCGAAGCCCGATACTCTGGAAACACCATATATTTT. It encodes CASSLGEARYSGNTIYF.

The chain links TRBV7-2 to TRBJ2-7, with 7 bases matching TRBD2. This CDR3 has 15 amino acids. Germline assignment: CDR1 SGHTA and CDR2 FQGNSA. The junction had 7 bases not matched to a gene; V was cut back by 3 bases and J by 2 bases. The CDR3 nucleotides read TGTGCCAGCAGCTTCGGGGTAGCGGGTACCTACGAGCAGTACTTC. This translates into CASSFGVAGTYEQYF.

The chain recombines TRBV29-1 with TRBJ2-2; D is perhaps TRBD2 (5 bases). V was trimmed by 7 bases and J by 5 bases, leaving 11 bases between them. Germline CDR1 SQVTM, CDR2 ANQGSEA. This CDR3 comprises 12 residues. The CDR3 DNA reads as TGCAGCGCCAAACTAGGGACCGGGGAGCTGTTTTTT. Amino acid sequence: CSAKLGTGELFF.